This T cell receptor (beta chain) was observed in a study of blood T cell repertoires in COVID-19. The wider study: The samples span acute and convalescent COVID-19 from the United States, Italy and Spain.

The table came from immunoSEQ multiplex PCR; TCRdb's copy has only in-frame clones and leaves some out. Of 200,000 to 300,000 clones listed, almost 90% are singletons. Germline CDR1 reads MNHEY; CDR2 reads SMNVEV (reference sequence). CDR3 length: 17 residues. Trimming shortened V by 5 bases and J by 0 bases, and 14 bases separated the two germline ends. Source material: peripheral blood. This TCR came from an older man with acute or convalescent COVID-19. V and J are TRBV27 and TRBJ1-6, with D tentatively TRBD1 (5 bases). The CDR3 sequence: CASSRSGGSSYNSPLHF. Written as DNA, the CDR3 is TGTGCCAGCAGTAGGAGCGGGGGTAGCTCCTATAATTCACCCCTCCACTTT.